The 11 T cell receptor beta chains given below trace back to one sample, sequenced in a study of regulatory T cells in long-lasting Graves disease. Through Arm-PCR of CDR3 regions and iRepertoire HTBI primers, TCR beta libraries were built. MiXCR, run by TCRdb on the multiplex PCR reads, gives a single entry per CDR3 protein. The repertoire includes 400,000 to 600,000 distinct CDR3 sequences, roughly 21% of them detected once, and approximately 6.4% sits in the top ten. Time point here: persistent/refractory GD, antithyroid drugs over 5 years with positive TRAb. PBMC-derived RNA was used for the TCR library. The sequencing used peripheral blood mononuclear cells (PBMCs), collected when the disease was refractory, from a patient treated with antithyroid drugs. The receptor set was obtained from a female donor with Graves disease.

This clonotype was seen a few times. The chain uses TRBV10-3 and TRBJ2-5; D may be TRBD1 (6 bases). The CDR3 runs to 13 residues. Deletions cut 5 bases from V and 5 bases from J, with 12 bases between. CDR1 is ENHRY and CDR2 is SYGVKD in the germline V gene. The CDR3 region is CAISSDRMETQYF. CDR3 bases: TGTGCCATCAGTTCAGACAGGATGGAGACCCAGTACTTC.

The chain has TRBV4-1 and TRBJ2-7; 10 bases are a match to TRBD1. The CDR3 sequence is 15 residues long. V shed 6 bases, J shed 0 bases, and the junction held 5 bases outside the gene matches. The germline V gene encodes CDR1 MGHRA and CDR2 YSYEKL. The DNA of the CDR3 is TGCGCCAGCAGTCCCGGGGACAGGGGCTCCTACGAGCAGTACTTC. This gives the protein CASSPGDRGSYEQYF.

The chain joins TRBV3-1 to TRBJ1-2, with a weak D call TRBD1 (6 bases). Between the trimmed V and J ends, which lost 5 bases and 3 bases, there was a span of 16 bases. The CDR3 runs 15 residues. Per germline, CDR1 LGHDT and CDR2 YNNKEL (reference sequence). The CDR3 bases are TGTGCCAGCAGCTCAGATGGCAGGGGCTACTATGGCTACACCTTC. Translation: CASSSDGRGYYGYTF. Complete variable domain (other parts from reference TRBV3-1 and TRBJ1-2): DTAVSQTPKYLVTQMGNDKSIKCEQNLGHDTMYWYKQDSKKFLKIMFSYNNKELIINETVPNRFSPKSPDKAHLNLHINSLELGDSAVYFCASSSDGRGYYGYTFGSGTRLTVV.

This clonotype was seen ten or more times. This rearrangement joins TRBV13 to TRBJ2-7; D unclear. V was pared by 1 base and J by 6 bases, with 10 bases between. Looked up from germline, CDR1 is PRHDT and CDR2 is FYEKMQ (reference sequence). This CDR3 comprises 13 residues. The CDR3: CASSLDPALEQYF. CDR3 nucleotides: TGTGCCAGCAGCTTAGATCCCGCCCTCGAGCAGTACTTC.

This clonotype was counted ten times or more. This chain's CDR3 is CASSYSRRLNTGELFF. The CDR3 coding sequence is TGTGCCAGCAGTTACTCCAGACGCCTAAACACCGGGGAGCTGTTTTTT. This chain joins TRBV6-5 and TRBJ2-2, with D unresolved. Between the trimmed V and J ends, which lost 0 bases and 2 bases, there was a span of 10 bases. The CDR3 contains 16 residues. The germline V gene has CDR1 MNHEY and CDR2 SVGAGI.

This clonotype was recorded many times. This chain joins TRBV28 and TRBJ1-5; D might be TRBD1 (6 bases). Germline lookup yields CDR1 MDHEN and CDR2 SYDVKM. Trimming left V 5 bases short and J 11 bases short, with 13 bases between. This CDR3 contains 12 residues. The CDR3 is CASSLLQGTQHF. The CDR3 DNA is TGTGCCAGCAGTCTCCTCCAGGGGACCCAGCATTTT.

The chain has TRBV19 and TRBJ1-3, with D maybe TRBD1 (6 bases). The V end lost 11 bases, the J end lost 2 bases, and 13 bases lay between the germline ends. CDR3 length: 13 residues. CDR1 and CDR2 from the germline V gene are LNHDA and SQIVND (reference sequence). The CDR3 DNA reads TGTGCCTCTAACAGGGTCCCTGGAAACACCATATATTTT. Its protein product is CASNRVPGNTIYF.

In regard to this clonotype: A much larger clone sits a single nucleotide away, making a read error possible. This sequence joins TRBV2 and TRBJ2-7; 7 bases match TRBD1. CDR3 length: 15 residues. Germline assignment: CDR1 SNHLY and CDR2 FYNNEI. The CDR3 DNA reads as TGTGCCGGCAGGAAAGCCACCGGGACAGTCTACGAGCAGTACTTC. Its protein product is CAGRKATGTVYEQYF.

The V and J genes are TRBV6-1 and TRBJ2-6; no reliable D call. Trimming removed 2 bases at V and 4 bases at J, with 6 bases between. The CDR3 consists of 14 residues. CDR1 and CDR2 from the germline V gene are MNHNS and SASEGT. Here the CDR3 DNA reads TGTGCCAGCAGTGAACTATCCGGGGCCAACGTCCTGACTTTC. Amino acid sequence: CASSELSGANVLTF.

The sample holds many counts of this clonotype. This chain links TRBV28 with TRBJ1-2; D might be TRBD1 (6 bases). This CDR3 has 13 amino acids. V was cut by 9 bases and J by 2 bases, with 13 bases left in between. Germline V gene sequence: CDR1 MDHEN, CDR2 SYDVKM. CDR3 amino acids: CASARGTNYGYTF. The CDR3 nucleotides are TGTGCCAGTGCCAGGGGAACGAACTATGGCTACACCTTC.

On this clonotype itself: Possible read error: a much larger clone is one base away. The chain has TRBV6-1 and TRBJ2-4; 8 positions agree with TRBD1. The CDR3 has 13 residues. The junction had 5 bases not matched to a gene; V was cut back by 6 bases and J by 7 bases. CDR1 MNHNS and CDR2 SASEGT come from the germline V gene. The DNA for the CDR3 is TGTGCCAGCAGAGGGACAGGAGTGAACATTCAGTACTTC. This translates into CASRGTGVNIQYF.